The clone carrying this T cell receptor (beta chain) was counted ten times or more. Its antigen is unidentified. These data belong to a study of T cells after yellow fever vaccination. The study made its TCR cDNA through 5'RACE template switching. That step introduced a universal primer site along with UMIs. TCRdb re-derived calls from the 5' RACE reads in MiXCR, one entry per CDR3 protein. The sample contains some 240,000 distinct CDR3 sequences, approximately 3.8% of which appear only once. The CDR3 is 15 residues long. Per germline, CDR1 LNHDA and CDR2 SQIVND (reference sequence). Between the trimmed V and J ends, which lost 4 bases and 2 bases, there was a span of 9 bases. Findings of the study overall: Although most clonotypes did not, a small share appeared in both CD4 and CD8 compartments.

The chain combines TRBV19 with TRBJ1-6, with D unclear. This TCR was sampled from a man younger than 35 who received the YFV17D yellow fever vaccine. Sequencing was performed on PBMCs, taken 15 days after the yellow fever booster vaccination. The CDR3, as DNA: TGTGCCAGTAGTACCACCGGGACCTATAATTCACCCCTCCACTTT. Its protein product is CASSTTGTYNSPLHF.